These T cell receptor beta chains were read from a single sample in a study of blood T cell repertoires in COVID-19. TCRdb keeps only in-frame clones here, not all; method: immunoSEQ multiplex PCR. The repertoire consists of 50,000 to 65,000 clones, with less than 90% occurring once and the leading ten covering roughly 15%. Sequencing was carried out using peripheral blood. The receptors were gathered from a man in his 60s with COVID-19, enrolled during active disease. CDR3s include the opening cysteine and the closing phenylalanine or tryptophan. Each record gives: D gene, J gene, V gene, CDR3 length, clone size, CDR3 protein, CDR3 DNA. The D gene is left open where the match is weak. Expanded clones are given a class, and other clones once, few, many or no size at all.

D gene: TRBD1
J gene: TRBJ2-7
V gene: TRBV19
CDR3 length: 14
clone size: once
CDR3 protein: CASSTQGAAYEQYF
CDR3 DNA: TGTGCCAGTAGTACACAGGGGGCGGCCTACGAGCAGTACTTC

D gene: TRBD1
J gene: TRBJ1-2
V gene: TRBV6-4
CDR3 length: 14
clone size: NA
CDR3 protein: CASLHRGPNYGYTF
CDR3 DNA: TGTGCCAGCCTCCACAGGGGACCTAACTATGGCTACACCTTC

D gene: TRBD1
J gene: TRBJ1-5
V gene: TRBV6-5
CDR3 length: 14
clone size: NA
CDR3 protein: CASREGQGVQPQHF
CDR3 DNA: TGTGCCAGCCGGGAGGGACAGGGGGTTCAGCCCCAGCATTTT

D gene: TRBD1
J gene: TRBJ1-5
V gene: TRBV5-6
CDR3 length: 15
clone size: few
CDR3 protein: CASSFGTGAPRPQHF
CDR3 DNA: TGTGCCAGCAGCTTCGGGACAGGGGCCCCCCGGCCCCAGCATTTT

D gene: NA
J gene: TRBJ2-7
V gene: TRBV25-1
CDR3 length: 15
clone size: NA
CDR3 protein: CASSESRQGGHEQYF
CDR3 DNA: TGTGCCAGCAGTGAATCTCGGCAGGGCGGACACGAGCAGTACTTC

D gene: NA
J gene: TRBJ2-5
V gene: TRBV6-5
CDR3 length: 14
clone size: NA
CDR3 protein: CASMPGRAQETQYF
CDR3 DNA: TGTGCCAGCATGCCAGGGCGCGCCCAAGAGACCCAGTACTTC

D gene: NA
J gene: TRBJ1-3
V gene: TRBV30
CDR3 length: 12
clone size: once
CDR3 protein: CAWAAAGNTIYF
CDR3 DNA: TGTGCCTGGGCTGCGGCGGGAAACACCATATATTTT

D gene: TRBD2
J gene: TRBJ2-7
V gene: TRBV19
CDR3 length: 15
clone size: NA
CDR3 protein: CASSTLAGGSYEQYF
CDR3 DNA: TGTGCCAGTAGTACCCTAGCGGGAGGTTCCTACGAGCAGTACTTC

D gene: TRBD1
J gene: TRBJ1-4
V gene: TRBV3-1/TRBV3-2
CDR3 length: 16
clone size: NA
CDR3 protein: CASSQVMGQGVEKLFF
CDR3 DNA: TGTGCCAGCAGCCAAGTGATGGGACAGGGAGTTGAAAAACTGTTTTTT

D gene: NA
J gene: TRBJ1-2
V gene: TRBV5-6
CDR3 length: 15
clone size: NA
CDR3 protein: CASSLEGGANYGYTF
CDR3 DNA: TGTGCCAGCAGCTTGGAAGGCGGAGCTAACTATGGCTACACCTTC

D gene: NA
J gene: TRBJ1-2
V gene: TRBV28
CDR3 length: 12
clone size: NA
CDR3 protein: CASRPRVYGYTF
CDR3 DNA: TGTGCCAGCAGACCCAGGGTCTATGGCTACACCTTC

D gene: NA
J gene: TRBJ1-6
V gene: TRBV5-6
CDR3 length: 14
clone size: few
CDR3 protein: CASSSPWLGAPLHF
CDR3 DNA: TGTGCCAGCAGCTCCCCCTGGCTAGGAGCTCCCCTCCACTTT

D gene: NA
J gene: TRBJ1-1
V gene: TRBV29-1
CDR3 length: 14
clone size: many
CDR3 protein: CSVVSGHRTSEAFF
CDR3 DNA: TGCAGCGTTGTCTCTGGACACCGAACGAGTGAAGCTTTCTTT

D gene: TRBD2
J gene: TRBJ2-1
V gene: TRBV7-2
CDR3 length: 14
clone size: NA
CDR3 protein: CASSRGGTYNEQFF
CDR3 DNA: TGTGCCAGCAGTCGGGGGGGAACCTACAATGAGCAGTTCTTC

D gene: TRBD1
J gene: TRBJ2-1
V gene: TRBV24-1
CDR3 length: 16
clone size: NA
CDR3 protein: CATSDPGTGLIDEQFF
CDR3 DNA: TGTGCCACCAGTGATCCCGGGACAGGGTTGATCGATGAGCAGTTCTTC

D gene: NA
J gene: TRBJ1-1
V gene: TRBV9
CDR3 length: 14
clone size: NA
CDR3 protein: CASSPGGFRTEAFF
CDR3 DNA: TGTGCCAGCAGCCCAGGCGGGTTTAGAACTGAAGCTTTCTTT

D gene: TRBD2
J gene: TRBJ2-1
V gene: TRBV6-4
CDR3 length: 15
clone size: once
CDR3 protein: CASRETSGDLNEQFF
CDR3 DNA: TGTGCCAGCAGAGAGACTAGCGGGGACCTTAATGAGCAGTTCTTC

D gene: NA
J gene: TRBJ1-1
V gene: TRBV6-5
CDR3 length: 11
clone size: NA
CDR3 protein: CASKTETEAFF
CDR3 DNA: TGTGCCAGCAAGACGGAGACTGAAGCTTTCTTT

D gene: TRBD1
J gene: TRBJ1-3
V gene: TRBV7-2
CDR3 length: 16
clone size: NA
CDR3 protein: CASSLALTGAGNTIYF
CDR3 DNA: TGTGCCAGCAGCTTAGCTCTGACAGGGGCTGGAAACACCATATATTTT

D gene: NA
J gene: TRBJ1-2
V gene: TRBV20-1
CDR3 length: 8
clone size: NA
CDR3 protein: CSVKGYTF
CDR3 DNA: TGCAGTGTAAAAGGCTACACCTTC

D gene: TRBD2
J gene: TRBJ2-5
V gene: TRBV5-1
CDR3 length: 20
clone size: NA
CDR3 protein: CASSLVLQNSGRRGGETQYF
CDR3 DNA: TGCGCCAGCAGCTTGGTTCTACAGAACAGCGGGAGAAGGGGCGGGGAGACCCAGTACTTC

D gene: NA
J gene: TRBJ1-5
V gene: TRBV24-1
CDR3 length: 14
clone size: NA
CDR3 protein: CATSDGGAGQPQHF
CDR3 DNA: TGTGCCACCAGTGACGGGGGGGCCGGTCAGCCCCAGCATTTT

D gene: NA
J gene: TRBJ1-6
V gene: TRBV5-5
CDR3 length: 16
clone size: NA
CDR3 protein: CASSLASSSYNSPLHF
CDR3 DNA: TGTGCCAGCAGCTTGGCTTCTTCCTCCTATAATTCACCCCTCCACTTT

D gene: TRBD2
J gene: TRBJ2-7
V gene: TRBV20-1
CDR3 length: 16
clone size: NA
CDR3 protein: CSASEPGLAGPYEQYF
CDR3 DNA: TGCAGTGCTAGTGAACCGGGACTAGCGGGACCGTACGAGCAGTACTTC

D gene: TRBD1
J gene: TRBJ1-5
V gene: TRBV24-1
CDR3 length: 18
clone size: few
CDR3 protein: CATSDPGQGEYSNQPQHF
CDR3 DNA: TGTGCCACCAGTGATCCGGGACAGGGGGAATATAGCAATCAGCCCCAGCATTTT

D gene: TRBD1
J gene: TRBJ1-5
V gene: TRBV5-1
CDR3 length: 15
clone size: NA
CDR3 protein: CASSAQGGGNQPQHF
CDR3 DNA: TGCGCCAGCAGCGCCCAGGGGGGAGGCAATCAGCCCCAGCATTTT

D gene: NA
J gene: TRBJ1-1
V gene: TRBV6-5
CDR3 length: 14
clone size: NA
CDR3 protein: CASSYSGGNTEAFF
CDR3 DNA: TGTGCCAGCAGTTACTCGGGGGGGAACACTGAAGCTTTCTTT

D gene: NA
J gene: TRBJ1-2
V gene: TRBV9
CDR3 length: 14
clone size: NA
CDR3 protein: CASSVALQDYGYTF
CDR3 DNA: TGTGCCAGCAGCGTAGCACTCCAGGACTATGGCTACACCTTC

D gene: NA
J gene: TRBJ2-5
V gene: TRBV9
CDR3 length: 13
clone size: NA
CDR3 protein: CASSVNTGETQYF
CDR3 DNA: TGTGCCAGCAGCGTAAACACGGGAGAGACCCAGTACTTC

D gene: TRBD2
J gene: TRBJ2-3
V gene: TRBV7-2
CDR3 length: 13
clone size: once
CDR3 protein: CASSLAGDGTQYF
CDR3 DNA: TGTGCCAGCAGCTTGGCGGGGGACGGTACGCAGTATTTT

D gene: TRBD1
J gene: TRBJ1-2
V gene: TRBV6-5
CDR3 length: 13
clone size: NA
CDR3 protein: CASRGTGAGGYTF
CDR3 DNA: TGTGCCAGCAGGGGGACAGGGGCGGGTGGCTACACCTTC

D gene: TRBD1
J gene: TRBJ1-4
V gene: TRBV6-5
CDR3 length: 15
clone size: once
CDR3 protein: CATLPRTGGREKLFF
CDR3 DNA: TGTGCCACCCTCCCTCGGACAGGGGGACGTGAAAAACTGTTTTTT

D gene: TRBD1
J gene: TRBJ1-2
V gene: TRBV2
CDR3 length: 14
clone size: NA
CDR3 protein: CASSENGQGAGYTF
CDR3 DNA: TGTGCCAGCAGTGAAAATGGACAGGGTGCTGGCTACACCTTC

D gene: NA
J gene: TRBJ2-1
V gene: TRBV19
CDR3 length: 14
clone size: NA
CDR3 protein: CASSQERLYNEQFF
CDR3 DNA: TGTGCCAGTAGTCAAGAGCGGCTATACAATGAGCAGTTCTTC

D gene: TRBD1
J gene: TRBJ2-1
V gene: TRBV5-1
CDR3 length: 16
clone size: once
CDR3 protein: CASSLPRDRGYDEQFF
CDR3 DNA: TGCGCCAGCAGCTTACCCCGGGACAGGGGTTATGATGAGCAGTTCTTC

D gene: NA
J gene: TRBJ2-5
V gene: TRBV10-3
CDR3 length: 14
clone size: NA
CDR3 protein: CAISVGRGQETQYF
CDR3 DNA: TGTGCCATCTCCGTAGGCCGGGGACAAGAGACCCAGTACTTC

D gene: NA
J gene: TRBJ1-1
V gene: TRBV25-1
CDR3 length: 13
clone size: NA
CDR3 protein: CASSSTGNTEAFF
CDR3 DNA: TGTGCCAGCAGCTCAACAGGGAACACTGAAGCTTTCTTT

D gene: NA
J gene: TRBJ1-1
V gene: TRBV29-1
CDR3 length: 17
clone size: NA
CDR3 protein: CSAEGTQGGVENTEAFF
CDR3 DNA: TGCAGCGCAGAGGGGACACAGGGTGGGGTTGAGAACACTGAAGCTTTCTTT

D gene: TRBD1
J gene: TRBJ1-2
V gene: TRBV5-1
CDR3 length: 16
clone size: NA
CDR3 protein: CASSSSGTGGDDGYTF
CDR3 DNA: TGCGCCAGCAGCTCTAGTGGGACAGGGGGCGATGATGGCTACACCTTC

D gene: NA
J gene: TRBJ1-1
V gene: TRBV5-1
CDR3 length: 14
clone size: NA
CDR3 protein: CASSLAGMNTEAFF
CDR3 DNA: TGCGCCAGCAGCCTCGCGGGGATGAACACTGAAGCTTTCTTT

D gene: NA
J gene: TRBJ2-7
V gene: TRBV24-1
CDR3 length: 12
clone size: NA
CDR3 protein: CATGQTEYEQYF
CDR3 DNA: TGTGCCACCGGACAGACGGAATACGAGCAGTACTTC

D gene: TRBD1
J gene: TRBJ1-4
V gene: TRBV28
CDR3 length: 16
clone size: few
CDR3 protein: CASSRDRAATNEKLFF
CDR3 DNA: TGTGCCAGCAGTCGGGACAGGGCTGCAACTAATGAAAAACTGTTTTTT

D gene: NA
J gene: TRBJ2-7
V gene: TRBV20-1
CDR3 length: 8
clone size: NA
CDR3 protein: CSYSEQYF
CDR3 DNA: TGCAGCTACAGCGAGCAGTACTTC

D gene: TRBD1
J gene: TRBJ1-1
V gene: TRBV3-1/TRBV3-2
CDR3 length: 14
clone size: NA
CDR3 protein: CASLSRGQGTEAFF
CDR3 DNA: TGTGCCAGCCTAAGTAGGGGACAGGGAACTGAAGCTTTCTTT

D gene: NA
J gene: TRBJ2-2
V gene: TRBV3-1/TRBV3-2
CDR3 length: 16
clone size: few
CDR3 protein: CASSQLTQGNTGELFF
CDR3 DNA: TGTGCCAGCAGCCAGCTGACACAAGGGAACACCGGGGAGCTGTTTTTT

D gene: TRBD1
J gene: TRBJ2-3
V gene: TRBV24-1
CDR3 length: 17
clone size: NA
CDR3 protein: CATSDPTGTGSTDTQYF
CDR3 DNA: TGTGCCACCAGTGACCCCACCGGGACAGGGTCCACAGATACGCAGTATTTT

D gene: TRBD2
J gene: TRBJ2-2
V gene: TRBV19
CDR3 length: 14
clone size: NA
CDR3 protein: CASNVLAGPGELFF
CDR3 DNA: TGTGCCAGTAACGTACTAGCGGGCCCCGGGGAGCTGTTTTTT

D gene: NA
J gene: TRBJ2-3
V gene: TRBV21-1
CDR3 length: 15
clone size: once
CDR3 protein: CASSDRDRGADTQYF
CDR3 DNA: TGTGCCAGCAGCGACCGGGACAGGGGAGCGGATACGCAGTATTTT

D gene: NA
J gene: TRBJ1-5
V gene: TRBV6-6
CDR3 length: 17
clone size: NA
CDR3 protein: CASSRGGGDYSNQPQHF
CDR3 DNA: TGTGCCAGCAGTCGAGGTGGGGGGGATTATAGCAATCAGCCCCAGCATTTT

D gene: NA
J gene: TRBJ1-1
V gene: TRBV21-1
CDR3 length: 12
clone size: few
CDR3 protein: CASSKGTGPRGF
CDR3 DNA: TGTGCCAGCAGCAAAGGTACGGGTCCTCGGGGATTT

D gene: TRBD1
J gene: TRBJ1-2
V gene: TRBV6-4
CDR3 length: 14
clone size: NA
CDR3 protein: CASSTDRDRGSYTF
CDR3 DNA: TGTGCCAGCAGCACGGACCGGGACAGGGGAAGCTACACCTTC

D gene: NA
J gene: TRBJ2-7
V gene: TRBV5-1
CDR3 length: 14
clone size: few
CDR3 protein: CASSPDSNLYEQYF
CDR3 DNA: TGCGCCAGCAGCCCGGACAGCAACCTCTACGAGCAGTACTTC